Listed here is a single T cell receptor (beta chain). Its antigen remains unidentified. Base qualities are not at hand, and no much larger clone is one base apart. CDR1 and CDR2 are drawn from the germline V gene: SGHVS, FNYEAQ. Counted from cysteine to phenylalanine, this CDR3 has 18 amino acids. Only CDR3 DNA is held: 54 bases, read in frame from base 1. Trimming leaves V shorter by 6 bases and J shorter by 1 base, with the junction holding 8 bases beyond the gene matches. The entry originates in a study of T-cell reconstitution after alpha-beta-depleted transplantation in children (dated by TCRdb to the mid-2010s). Background on the whole study: Using TCR repertoire profiling, the study followed T-cell immune reconstitution in a quantitative way in children after TCRalphabeta/CD19-depleted allogeneic hematopoietic cell transplantation.

Libraries came from PCR. This sample was sequenced with an Illumina HiSeq 2500. TCR libraries were prepared with molecular barcoding, using unique molecular identifiers to normalize TCRbeta repertoire quantification. Using fastp trimming at Q25 and MiXCR clonotype assembly, TCRdb reanalyzed the public sequencing data and kept in-frame beta chains. Identical CDR3 protein sequences are pooled into one entry, listed with their most common genes and DNA. The sample table shows a few hundred thousand distinct CDR3 sequences, and 10% are seen once. Around 2.3% of the sample rests with the top ten. This TCR was recovered from a human donor who donated a stem cell graft to a child with acute lymphoblastic leukemia. The chain joins TRBV7-6 to TRBJ2-1, with TRBD2 matching 14 junction bases. This specimen was PBMCs from the stem cell graft donor, taken from the stem cell graft. The base sequence is TGTGCCAGCAGTTCCGGGACTAGCGGGAGCGGATCCTACAATGAGCAGTTCTTC. This gives the protein CASSSGTSGSGSYNEQFF.